Presented here are 2 T cell receptor beta chains from one specimen sequenced in a study of early T cells in non-severe SARS-CoV-2 infection. TCRdb redid the calling of the 5' RACE reads with MiXCR, one entry per CDR3 protein. Among about 49,000 distinct CDR3 sequences listed, under 7.5% were seen once. The sequences come from whole blood, collected at baseline. These receptor sequences come from an adult who was a healthcare worker with PCR-confirmed SARS-CoV-2 infection or an uninfected control (not recorded which).

This clonotype was recorded at least ten times. The chain has TRBV3-1 and TRBJ1-2, with unresolved D. V was shortened by 4 bases and J by 2 bases, with 14 bases between the two germline ends. The germline gives CDR1 LGHDT, CDR2 YNNKEL (reference sequence). This CDR3 spans 15 amino acids. CDR3 in DNA: TGTGCCAGCAGCCCATCAATCAATCGGAACTATGGCTACACCTTC. It specifies CASSPSINRNYGYTF.

This clonotype appeared many times. This chain joins TRBV28 and TRBJ1-3; D possibly corresponds to TRBD1 (5 bases). Trimming cost V 1 base and J 4 bases, with 11 bases left between them. The CDR3 is made up of 15 amino acids. Germline values: CDR1 MDHEN, CDR2 SYDVKM. In DNA, the CDR3 is TGTGCCAGCAGTTTATCGAAGGGGTGGGGAAACACCATATATTTT. Translated: CASSLSKGWGNTIYF. Full variable domain (remainder filled in from reference TRBV28 and TRBJ1-3): DVKVTQSSRYLVKRTGEKVFLECVQDMDHENMFWYRQDPGLGLRLIYFSYDVKMKEKGDIPEGYSVSREKKERFSLILESASTNQTSMYLCASSLSKGWGNTIYFGEGSWLTVV.